One and the same sample provided the 4 T cell receptor beta chains below, sequenced in a study of metastatic and nonmetastatic thyroid tumors. Patients underwent thyroid surgery, and none had received any treatment before it. TCRdb re-analyzed the PCR reads through MiXCR. The table has fewer than 5,000 clones, about 32% seen once. The material sequenced was adjacent normal tissue. The source of these receptors is a male donor with papillary thyroid cancer or a benign thyroid nodule (not recorded which). Some clones in this sample may be carry-over from other donors' samples.

About this clone: Compared with germline, one end of the junction differs, possibly owing to a read error. The chain combines TRBV28 with TRBJ2-7; D not certain. Germline V gives CDR1 MDHEN, CDR2 SYDVKM. The CDR3 contains 14 residues. Here the CDR3 reads CASSFWHGCDEQYF. The CDR3 DNA reads TGTGCCAGTAGTTTTTGGCATGGGTGTGACGAGCAGTACTTC. Full variable domain (missing parts from reference TRBV28 and TRBJ2-7): DVKVTQSSRYLVKRTGEKVFLECVQDMDHENMFWYRQDPGLGLRLIYFSYDVKMKEKGDIPEGYSVSREKKERFSLILESASTNQTSMYLCASSFWHGCDEQYFGPGTRLTVT.

The V call is TRBV6-5, the J call TRBJ1-1; D gene uncertain. CDR1 MNHEY and CDR2 SVGAGI come from the germline V gene. The CDR3 is 18 residues long. Trimming stripped 0 bases from V and 0 bases from J, with 17 bases between. In DNA, the CDR3 is TGTGCCAGCAGTTACTCGGTGGTTACAGTCGAGGTGAACACTGAAGCTTTCTTT. It encodes CASSYSVVTVEVNTEAFF.

This chain uses TRBV4-1 with TRBJ1-2; D is possibly TRBD1 (6 bases). This CDR3 is 15 amino acids long. Trimming cost V 0 bases and J 5 bases, with 13 bases left between them. Germline-derived CDR1 and CDR2 are MGHRA and YSYEKL. The DNA of the CDR3 is TGCGCCAGCAGCCAAGATCGGACAGTCAATTATGGCTACACCTTC. It codes for CASSQDRTVNYGYTF.

V gene TRBV7-3 combines with J gene TRBJ2-1; 9 nucleotides align to TRBD2. The CDR3 is made up of 14 amino acids. Germline CDR1 reads SGHTA; CDR2 reads FQGTGA. V lost 5 bases, J lost 5 bases, and 4 bases stayed unmatched. The CDR3 sequence is CASSTGLANNEQFF. Here the CDR3 DNA reads TGTGCCAGCAGCACGGGACTAGCCAACAATGAGCAGTTCTTC.